This is a list of T cell receptor beta chains from one sample in a study of T cells after yellow fever vaccination. TCRdb re-called the 5' RACE reads with MiXCR, one entry per CDR3 protein. The sample has more than 450,000 distinct CDR3 sequences, 20% to 25% seen once. Sequences were derived from PBMCs, sampled about 21 days after the first yellow fever vaccination. The source of these receptors is a man in his late teens or twenties who received the YFV17D yellow fever vaccine. CDR3s include the opening cysteine and the closing phenylalanine or tryptophan.

V	length	J	CDR3
TRBV7-3	15	TRBJ2-3	CASSIGLAGADTQYF
TRBV7-9	16	TRBJ2-1	CASSFLLRDRVNEQFF
TRBV6-5	16	TRBJ1-6	CASSYSWGQDNSPLHF
TRBV3-1	15	TRBJ2-7	CASSPEAGVAYEQYF
TRBV20-1	13	TRBJ1-2	CSATPGSSLGYTF
TRBV12-5	21	TRBJ2-6	CASGFGSPPREGNSGANVLTF
TRBV5-5	14	TRBJ2-4	CASSFGVLCSIQYF
TRBV20-1	16	TRBJ1-5	CSARGGSLYSNQPQHF
TRBV9	15	TRBJ1-5	CASSSGEHPDQPQHF
TRBV7-2	15	TRBJ2-1	CASSGNGGNYNEQFF
TRBV4-1	17	TRBJ2-7	CASSQGGPGTGDYEQYF
TRBV20-1	14	TRBJ2-1	CSAASVEWAFEQFF
TRBV5-5	12	TRBJ2-1	CASWNRGNEQFF
TRBV24-1	14	TRBJ1-2	CATSDGGHTAGYTF
TRBV6-5	17	TRBJ2-3	CASSYTWRGGYIDTQYF
TRBV20-1	12	TRBJ1-2	CSASVRGYWFTF
TRBV18	18	TRBJ1-2	CASSPSLIQRPSDYGYTF
TRBV10-2	14	TRBJ2-7	CASSGRQGPYEQYF
TRBV20-1	9	TRBJ1-2	CSAHRGYTF
TRBV4-1	17	TRBJ2-1	CASRPESTSGAYNEQFF
TRBV24-1	14	TRBJ2-1	CATSRQSSYNEQFF
TRBV7-2	16	TRBJ1-2	CASSPVPAESIYGYTF
TRBV5-1	15	TRBJ1-1	CASSLFDRMNTEAFF
TRBV5-4	15	TRBJ2-5	CASSAGGGMQETQYF
TRBV27	14	TRBJ2-7	CASSRSGGTYEQYF
TRBV6-2/TRBV6-3	14	TRBJ2-1	CASSYEFRGPHEFF
TRBV6-5	15	TRBJ2-2	CASSYSLAGGGELFF
TRBV7-9	15	TRBJ2-3	CASDPGTSSVDTQYF
TRBV14	13	TRBJ2-5	CASSYSNRGTQYF
TRBV7-6	16	TRBJ2-2	CASRTPGQGITGELFF
TRBV20-1	13	TRBJ2-1	CSTRIQGPNEQFF
TRBV6-2/TRBV6-3	16	TRBJ2-1	CASTEEYRLDGNEQFF